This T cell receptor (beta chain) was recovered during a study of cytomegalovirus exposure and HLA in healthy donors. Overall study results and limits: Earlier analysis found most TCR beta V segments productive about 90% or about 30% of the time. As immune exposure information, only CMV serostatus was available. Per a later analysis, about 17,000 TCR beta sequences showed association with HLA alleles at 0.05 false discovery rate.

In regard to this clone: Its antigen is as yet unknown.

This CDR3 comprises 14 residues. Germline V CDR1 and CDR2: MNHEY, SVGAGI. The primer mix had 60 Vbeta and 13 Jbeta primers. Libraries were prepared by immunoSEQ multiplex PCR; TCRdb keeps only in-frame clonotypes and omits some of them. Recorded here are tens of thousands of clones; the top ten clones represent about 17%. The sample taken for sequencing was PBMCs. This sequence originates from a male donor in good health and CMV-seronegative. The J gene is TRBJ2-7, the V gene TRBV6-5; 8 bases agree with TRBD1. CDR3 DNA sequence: TGTGCAGTCTCCGTCCGGACAGGGCAACGGGAGCAGTACTTC. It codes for CAVSVRTGQREQYF.